This T cell receptor beta chain was retrieved from a study of identical twins. TCRdb reprocessed the 5' RACE reads with MiXCR, giving one entry per CDR3 protein. The sample includes roughly 470,000 distinct CDR3 sequences, over 11% seen only once; the top ten take around 0.98%. In germline, CDR1 is DFQATT, CDR2 SNEGSKA (reference sequence). This CDR3 has 14 residues. With 3 bases removed from V and 9 bases from J, the gap between germline ends came to 18 bases. This clonotype was observed a few times. In addition, the sample was reused for a study of yellow fever vaccine responses in identical twins.

Source material: CD4+ T cells sorted from blood. This TCR was sampled from a woman aged 18 to 35 in good health. This chain uses TRBV20-1 with TRBJ2-1; TRBD2 is a possible D gene (6 bases). CDR3 protein: CSASRLVNGFEQFF. CDR3 in DNA: TGCAGTGCTAGCAGACTAGTAAACGGGTTTGAGCAGTTCTTC.